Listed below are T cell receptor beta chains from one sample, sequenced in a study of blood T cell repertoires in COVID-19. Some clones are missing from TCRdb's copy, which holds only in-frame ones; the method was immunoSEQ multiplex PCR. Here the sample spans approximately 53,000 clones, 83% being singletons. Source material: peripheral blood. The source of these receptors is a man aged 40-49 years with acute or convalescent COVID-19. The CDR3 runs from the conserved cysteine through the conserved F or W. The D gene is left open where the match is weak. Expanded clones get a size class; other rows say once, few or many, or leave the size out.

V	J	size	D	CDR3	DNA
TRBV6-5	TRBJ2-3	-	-	CASTKTGIRTQYF	TGTGCCAGCACCAAAACAGGGATACGAACGCAGTATTTT
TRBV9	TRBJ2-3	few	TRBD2	CASSVVGGAGDTQYF	TGTGCCAGCAGCGTAGTCGGGGGGGCCGGAGATACGCAGTATTTT
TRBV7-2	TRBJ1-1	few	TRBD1	CASSATGGVNTEAFF	TGTGCCAGCAGCGCTACAGGGGGCGTTAACACTGAAGCTTTCTTT
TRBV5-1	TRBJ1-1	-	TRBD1	CASSVQTGSDEAFF	TGCGCCAGCAGCGTCCAGACAGGGTCGGATGAAGCTTTCTTT
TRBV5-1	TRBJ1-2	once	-	CASSSRWSNYGYTF	TGCGCCAGCAGCTCCAGATGGTCGAACTATGGCTACACCTTC
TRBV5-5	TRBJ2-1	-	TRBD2	CASSFAYSGKYNEQFF	TGTGCCAGCAGCTTTGCGTATAGCGGGAAATACAATGAGCAGTTCTTC
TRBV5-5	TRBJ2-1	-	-	CASSLGLVGNEQFF	TGTGCCAGCAGCTTGGGACTAGTGGGGAATGAGCAGTTCTTC
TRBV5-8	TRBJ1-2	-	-	CASSPGGGYTF	TGTGCCAGCAGCCCTGGGGGGGGCTACACCTTC
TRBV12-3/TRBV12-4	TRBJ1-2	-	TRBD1	CASSATGLGYTF	TGTGCCAGCAGTGCGACAGGGCTTGGCTACACCTTC
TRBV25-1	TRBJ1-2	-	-	CASSEDRGDTNYGYTF	TGTGCCAGCAGTGAGGATCGGGGGGACACCAACTATGGCTACACCTTC
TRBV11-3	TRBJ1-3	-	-	CASSSRTEGNTIYF	TGTGCCAGCAGCTCTCGGACAGAGGGAAACACCATATATTTT
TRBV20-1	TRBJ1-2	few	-	CGVGQNYGYTF	TGCGGTGTCGGACAGAACTATGGCTACACCTTC
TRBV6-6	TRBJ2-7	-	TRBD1	CASSRSGTGDSVQYF	TGTGCCAGCAGTCGATCCGGGACAGGGGATTCAGTGCAGTACTTC
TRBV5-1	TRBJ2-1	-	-	CASNPGESSSYNEQFF	TGCGCCAGCAACCCAGGGGAATCTAGCTCCTACAATGAGCAGTTCTTC
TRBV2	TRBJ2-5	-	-	CASSMDNGGSETQYF	TGTGCCAGCAGTATGGACAATGGGGGGAGTGAGACCCAGTACTTC
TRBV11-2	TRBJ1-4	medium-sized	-	CASSLPGFEKLFF	TGTGCCAGCAGCTTGCCAGGGTTTGAAAAACTGTTTTTT
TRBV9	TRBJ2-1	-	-	CASSVGYSQGEQFF	TGTGCCAGCAGCGTAGGTTACTCTCAGGGTGAGCAGTTCTTC
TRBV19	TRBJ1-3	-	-	CASSPRLEGNTIYF	TGTGCCAGTAGTCCTAGACTGGAAGGAAACACCATATATTTT
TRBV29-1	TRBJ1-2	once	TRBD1	CSVEDGSRGRRGYTF	TGCAGCGTTGAAGATGGGAGCAGGGGGCGGAGGGGCTACACCTTC
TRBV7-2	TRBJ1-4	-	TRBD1	CASSLTPGTGSAKLFF	TGTGCCAGCAGCCTAACCCCCGGGACAGGGAGTGCAAAACTGTTTTTT
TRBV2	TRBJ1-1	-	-	CAGKGEGSSAEAFF	TGTGCCGGAAAGGGGGAGGGCTCTTCGGCTGAAGCTTTCTTT
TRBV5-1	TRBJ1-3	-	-	CASSLSGEGNTIYF	TGCGCCAGCAGCTTGTCAGGGGAAGGAAACACCATATATTTT
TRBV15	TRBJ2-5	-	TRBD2	CATSSGRAGETQYF	TGTGCCACCAGCAGCGGGAGGGCCGGGGAGACCCAGTACTTC
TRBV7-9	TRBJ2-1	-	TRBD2	CASSPVAGRRSYNEQFF	TGTGCCAGCAGCCCAGTAGCGGGGCGACGCTCCTACAATGAGCAGTTCTTC
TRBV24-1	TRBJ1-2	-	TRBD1	CATSARQGSYGYTF	TGTGCCACCAGTGCTCGACAGGGTTCCTATGGCTACACCTTC
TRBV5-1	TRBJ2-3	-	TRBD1	CASRSTGGNENCTDTQYF	TGCGCCAGCCGTTCGACAGGGGGGAACGAAAATTGCACAGATACGCAGTATTTT
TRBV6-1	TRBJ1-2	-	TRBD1	CASSAYSAGTGQYGYTF	TGTGCCAGCAGTGCTTACTCTGCCGGGACAGGTCAATATGGCTACACCTTC
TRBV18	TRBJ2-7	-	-	CASSGLSLQVGEQYF	TGTGCCAGCTCGGGTTTGTCATTACAGGTCGGCGAGCAGTACTTC
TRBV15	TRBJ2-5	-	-	CATSRRLRETQYF	TGTGCCACCAGCAGACGCCTCAGGGAGACCCAGTACTTC
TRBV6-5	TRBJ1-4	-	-	CASSLTGTNEKLFF	TGTGCCAGCAGTTTGACAGGAACTAATGAAAAACTGTTTTTT
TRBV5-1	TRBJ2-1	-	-	CASSLDGRNNEQFF	TGCGCCAGCAGCTTGGACGGGAGAAACAATGAGCAGTTCTTC
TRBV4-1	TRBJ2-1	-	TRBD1	CASTSSGTGSRGGKFF	TGCGCCAGTACATCCTCCGGGACAGGGAGCCGTGGGGGAAAGTTCTTC
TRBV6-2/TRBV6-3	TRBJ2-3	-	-	CASSYDRGLSGLAADTQYF	TGTGCCAGCAGTTACGATAGGGGGCTTAGCGGATTAGCGGCGGATACGCAGTATTTT
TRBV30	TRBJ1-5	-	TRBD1	CAWSSGTGGNQPQHF	TGTGCCTGGAGTTCAGGGACAGGGGGGAATCAGCCCCAGCATTTT
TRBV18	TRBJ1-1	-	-	CASSPQNSNTEAFF	TGTGCCAGCTCACCCCAAAACTCGAACACTGAAGCTTTCTTT
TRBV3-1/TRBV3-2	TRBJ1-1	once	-	CASSLRDTMNTEAFF	TGTGCCAGCAGCCTCCGGGACACCATGAACACTGAAGCTTTCTTT
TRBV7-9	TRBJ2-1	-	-	CASSLGTLYNEQFF	TGTGCCAGCAGCTTAGGGACACTATACAATGAGCAGTTCTTC
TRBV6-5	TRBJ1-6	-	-	CASSRANNSPLHF	TGTGCGTCAAGCAGGGCAAATAATTCACCCCTCCACTTT
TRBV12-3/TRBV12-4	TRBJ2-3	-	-	CASSPDRYTQYF	TGTGCCAGCAGCCCGGACAGATATACGCAGTATTTT
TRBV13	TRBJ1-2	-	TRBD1	CASSLTLTGSANYGYTF	TGTGCCAGCAGCTTAACCCTGACAGGGTCAGCTAACTATGGCTACACCTTC
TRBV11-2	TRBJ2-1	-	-	CASSLVSRSANEQFF	TGTGCCAGCAGCTTAGTTAGCCGGAGCGCCAATGAGCAGTTCTTC
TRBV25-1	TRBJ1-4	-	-	CASSDSSGEKLFF	TGTGCCAGCAGTGATTCCTCCGGGGAAAAACTGTTTTTT
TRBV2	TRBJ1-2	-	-	CASSEGGFEGYTF	TGTGCCAGCAGTGAGGGGGGATTCGAGGGCTACACCTTC
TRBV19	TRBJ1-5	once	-	CASSRTTLHGQPQHF	TGTGCCAGTAGCCGGACTACCCTCCACGGTCAGCCCCAGCATTTT
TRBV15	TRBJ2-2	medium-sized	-	CATSRDIGWGVFF	TGTGCCACCAGCAGAGATATTGGCTGGGGGGTGTTTTTT
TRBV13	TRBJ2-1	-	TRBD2	CASSFELVAGGPLNEQFF	TGTGCCAGCAGCTTCGAACTCGTAGCGGGGGGGCCTCTAAATGAGCAGTTCTTC
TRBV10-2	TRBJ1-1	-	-	CASSDLQGRDTEAFF	TGCGCCAGCAGTGACCTACAGGGACGGGACACTGAAGCTTTCTTT
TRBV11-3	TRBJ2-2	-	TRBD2	CASSPRGSGVGGELFF	TGTGCCAGCAGCCCCCGGGGTAGCGGGGTCGGCGGGGAGCTGTTTTTT
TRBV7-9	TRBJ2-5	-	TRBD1	CASSLLNPTGEETQYF	TGTGCCAGCAGCTTACTCAACCCGACAGGGGAGGAGACCCAGTACTTC
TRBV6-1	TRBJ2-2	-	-	CASSAFYSGNTGELFF	TGTGCCAGCAGTGCGTTTTATTCAGGAAACACCGGGGAGCTGTTTTTT
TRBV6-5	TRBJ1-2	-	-	CASRGLIYGYTF	TGTGCCAGCAGGGGGCTTATCTATGGCTACACCTTC
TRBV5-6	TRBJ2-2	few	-	CASSRRPYFTINTGELFF	TGTGCCAGCAGCAGGCGGCCTTACTTCACCATTAACACCGGGGAGCTGTTTTTT
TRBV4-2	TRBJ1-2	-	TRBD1	CASSSTGTGVANYGYTF	TGTGCCAGCAGCTCCACCGGGACAGGGGTAGCTAACTATGGCTACACCTTC
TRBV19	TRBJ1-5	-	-	CASSIDLRGAYQPQHF	TGTGCCAGTAGTATAGACCTTCGTGGGGCTTATCAGCCCCAGCATTTT